Following are 14 T cell receptor beta chains from one sample sequenced in a study of T cells in Graves' hyperthyroidism and ophthalmopathy. RNA transcripts provided the source from which TCR beta CDR3 regions were amplified. A set of HTBI primers served as the primers for a first-round RT-PCR of the TCR CDR3. TCRdb processed the multiplex PCR reads anew with MiXCR; each CDR3 protein has one entry. The sample holds approximately 400,000 distinct CDR3 sequences, about 14% seen once. Material for sequencing was blood. All receptors come from a middle-aged man with Graves' ophthalmopathy.

This chain links TRBV6-5 with TRBJ2-1, with 13 bases identical to TRBD2. Trimming removed 2 bases from V and 13 bases from J; junction bases left unmatched: 5. Germline-derived CDR1 and CDR2 are MNHEY and SVGAGI. The CDR3 runs to 14 residues. DNA for the CDR3: TGTGCCAGCAGTTACCAGGGACTAGCGGGGAACCAGTTCTTC. Amino acids: CASSYQGLAGNQFF.

This clonotype has ten or more counts. The gene calls are TRBV5-1 and TRBJ2-7; maybe TRBD1 (5 bases). Trimming pared 5 bases from V and 9 bases from J, leaving 18 bases between. The CDR3 is 13 amino acids. Germline CDR1 SGHRS, CDR2 YFSETQ. The DNA for the CDR3 is TGCGCCAGCAGGGGATCTTCAGGGAAGGGGCAGTACTTC. This sequence encodes CASRGSSGKGQYF.

The chain uses TRBV5-1 and TRBJ2-3; D is possibly TRBD1 (6 bases). The CDR3 runs 15 residues. CDR1 is SGHRS, CDR2 YFSETQ, per germline. V was cut by 2 bases and J by 6 bases, with 16 bases left in between. Written as DNA, the CDR3 is TGCGCCAGCAGCTTCCCCGACAGGAGTCGGGATACGCAGTATTTT. This sequence encodes CASSFPDRSRDTQYF.

Ten or more counts support this clonotype. V gene TRBV12-3 or TRBV12-4 combines with J gene TRBJ2-7; maybe TRBD2 (6 bases). Deletions cut 3 bases from V and 9 bases from J, with 18 bases between. This CDR3 has 14 residues. DNA for the CDR3: TGTGCCAGCAGTTTGGGGGGTCTAGGGCCTCGGCAGTACTTC. This encodes CASSLGGLGPRQYF.

The chain carries TRBV25-1 and TRBJ2-6; D uncertain. From germline, CDR1 is MGHDK and CDR2 SYGVNS. The CDR3 has 14 amino acids. Between the trimmed V and J ends, which lost 5 bases and 0 bases, there was a span of 5 bases. The CDR3 loop is CASSMYSGANVLTF. CDR3 DNA sequence: TGTGCCAGCAGTATGTACTCTGGGGCCAACGTCCTGACTTTC.

This clonotype has at least ten counts. The chain joins TRBV20-1 to TRBJ1-1, with D unresolved. The CDR3 consists of 14 residues. The V and J ends lost 3 bases and 1 base respectively, with 12 bases between them. CDR1 is DFQATT, CDR2 SNEGSKA, per germline (reference sequence). CDR3 in amino acids: CSARLDGRNTEAFF. CDR3 sequence (DNA): TGCAGTGCTAGGTTGGACGGACGGAACACTGAAGCTTTCTTT.

This clonotype turned up a few times. The rearrangement uses TRBV28 and TRBJ2-6; D gene unclear. Deletions cut 2 bases from V and 1 base from J, with 12 bases between. Germline loops: CDR1 MDHEN, CDR2 SYDVKM. The CDR3 loop spans 17 amino acids. In nucleotides, the CDR3 is TGTGCCAGCAGTTTACTCACTTCCAATTCTGGGGCCAACGTCCTGACTTTC. Protein product: CASSLLTSNSGANVLTF.

This clonotype has more than one count but fewer than ten. CDR3 nucleotides: TGTGCCAGCGGGCCCTTGGGGGTCGGGGCCAACGTCCTGACTTTC. It encodes CASGPLGVGANVLTF. The chain is built from TRBV27 and TRBJ2-6; TRBD1 or TRBD2 may be the D gene (5 bases each). The CDR3 contains 15 residues. The germline gives CDR1 MNHEY, CDR2 SMNVEV (reference sequence). V was pared by 8 bases and J by 4 bases, with 15 bases between.

This clonotype was detected many times. The chain carries TRBV29-1 and TRBJ2-7; possibly TRBD2 for D (5 bases). The CDR3 is made up of 13 amino acids. Germline V lookup: CDR1 SQVTM, CDR2 ANQGSEA. V was cut by 2 bases and J by 0 bases, with 8 bases left in between. The CDR3 protein is CSVEKGDSYEQYF. The CDR3 bases are TGCAGCGTTGAAAAGGGAGACTCCTACGAGCAGTACTTC.

This clonotype was detected a few times. This chain links TRBV12-3 or TRBV12-4 with TRBJ1-3, with TRBD1 identical over 11 bases. V lost 5 bases and J lost 2; bases outside the gene matches: 2. The CDR3 extends over 15 amino acids. The CDR3 nucleotides read TGTGCCAGCAGTCGGACAGGGGGCCCTGGAAACACCATATATTTT. Encoded protein: CASSRTGGPGNTIYF.

The J gene is TRBJ2-7, the V gene TRBV5-1, with D hard to call. The CDR3 loop spans 14 amino acids. The V gene lost 0 bases and the J gene lost 1 base, with 8 bases spanning the gap. Germline loops: CDR1 SGHRS, CDR2 YFSETQ. In DNA form, the CDR3 reads TGCGCCAGCAGCTTGGTTCTGGATTCCTACGAGCAGTACTTC. Encoded protein: CASSLVLDSYEQYF.

V is TRBV25-1 and J is TRBJ1-6, with TRBD1 identical over 7 bases. V trimming: 8 bases; J trimming: 7 bases; junction bases outside the gene matches: 14. This CDR3 is 16 amino acids long. Germline CDR1 reads MGHDK; CDR2 reads SYGVNS. The CDR3: CASRARQGQTNSPLHF. CDR3 sequence (DNA): TGTGCCAGCCGCGCCAGACAGGGACAGACAAATTCACCCCTCCACTTT.

Ten or more counts support this clonotype. The chain carries TRBV5-1 and TRBJ1-1; D possibly corresponds to TRBD1 (5 bases). In germline, CDR1 is SGHRS, CDR2 YFSETQ. The CDR3 length is 14 residues. The V end lost 4 bases, the J end lost 1 base, and 11 bases lay between the germline ends. The CDR3 DNA sequence: TGCGCCAGCAGCCCCAGGGTGGGGAACACTGAAGCTTTCTTT. Translation: CASSPRVGNTEAFF.

This chain links TRBV7-8 with TRBJ2-7; TRBD2 matches 12 bases. Germline assignment: CDR1 SGHVS and CDR2 FQNEAQ. This CDR3 is 17 amino acids long. After removal of 2 bases from V and 5 bases from J, the junction contained 10 bases not matched to a gene. The CDR3 region has the DNA TGTGCCAGCAGCTTAACCGTGACTAGCGGGAGTACAAACGAGCAGTACTTC. This gives the protein CASSLTVTSGSTNEQYF.